What follows are 20 T cell receptor beta chains derived from one specimen sequenced in a study of T-cell reconstitution after alpha-beta-depleted transplantation in children. Preparation of the TCRbeta library used unique molecular identifiers. In TCRdb, the PCR reads were re-called with MiXCR into one record per CDR3 protein. The sample includes around 300,000 distinct CDR3 sequences, roughly a tenth seen only once; the top ten take less than 9%. This specimen was PBMCs, taken before TCRalphabeta/CD19-depleted stem cell transplant. The origin of the receptors is a boy under three years old with acute myeloid leukemia, due to receive a stem cell transplant.

This clonotype turned up a few times. The rearrangement links TRBV3-1 to TRBJ2-5; 9 positions match TRBD1. This CDR3 spans 15 amino acids. Trimming cost V 5 bases and J 2 bases; bases outside gene matches: 6. Germline CDR1 LGHDT, CDR2 YNNKEL (reference sequence). The CDR3 bases are TGTGCCAGCAGCGATTTTGGGACAGGGCAAGAGACCCAGTACTTC. It is translated as CASSDFGTGQETQYF.

A remark on this clonotype: Being one base from a much bigger clone, this may be a read error. The conserved closing phenylalanine or tryptophan is absent in this CDR3, likely reflecting a read error. This chain connects TRBV7-9 to TRBJ2-3; D is ambiguous. V lost 11 bases and J lost 4, with 16 bases in between. Germline CDR1 reads SEHNR; CDR2 reads FQNEAQ (reference sequence). The CDR3 length is 13 residues. In nucleotides, the CDR3 is TGTGCCGGAACCGGCTTTAGTTCAGATACGCAGTATGTT. This codes for CAGTGFSSDTQYV.

This clonotype was counted many times. This chain joins TRBV7-9 and TRBJ2-7; D is perhaps TRBD1 or TRBD2 (5 bases each). The CDR3 sequence is 14 residues long. Trimming removed 0 bases from V and 2 bases from J, with 8 bases in between. The V gene's germline CDR1 is SEHNR and CDR2 FQNEAQ (reference sequence). CDR3 sequence (DNA): TGTGCCAGCAGCTTAGCGGGGGAGACCTACGAGCAGTACTTC. Translated, it gives CASSLAGETYEQYF.

The chain couples TRBV12-3 or TRBV12-4 to TRBJ1-2; 9 bases match TRBD1. The CDR3 covers 14 residues. V lost 5 bases and J lost 3; bases outside the gene matches: 4. DNA of the CDR3: TGTGCCAGCAGTCCCCGGACAGGGGACTATGGCTACACCTTC. This translates into CASSPRTGDYGYTF.

Ten or more counts support this clonotype. The rearrangement uses TRBV28 and TRBJ1-4; tentative D call: TRBD1 (6 bases). The V gene lost 6 bases and the J gene lost 8 bases, with 16 bases spanning the gap. This CDR3 contains 14 residues. CDR1 is MDHEN and CDR2 is SYDVKM in the germline V gene. The CDR3 DNA reads as TGTGCCAGCAGACGGACAGTAGGTGGGGAAAAACTGTTTTTT. Translation gives CASRRTVGGEKLFF.

About this clonotype itself: A much larger clone is a single base away; this may be a read error. The chain has TRBV7-2 and TRBJ2-1; 10 bases line up with TRBD2. Germline lookup yields CDR1 SGHTA and CDR2 FQGNSA. The V segment lost 5 bases and the J segment 3 bases; nucleotides outside the gene matches: 7. The CDR3 is made up of 16 amino acids. The CDR3 spells CASSIGGTSDYNEQFF. The CDR3 bases are TGTGCCAGCAGCATTGGGGGGACTAGCGACTACAATGAGCAGTTCTTC. The full variable domain, completed using reference TRBV7-2 and TRBJ2-1, is GAGVSQSPSNKVTEKGKDVELRCDPISGHTALYWYRQSLGQGLEFLIYFQGNSAPDKSGLPSDRFSAERTGGSVSTLTIQRTQQEDSAVYLCASSIGGTSDYNEQFFGPGTRLTVL.

This clonotype was recorded at least ten times. This sequence joins TRBV27 and TRBJ2-7; the match to TRBD1 covers 11 bases. The CDR3 is 13 residues long. Germline assignment: CDR1 MNHEY and CDR2 SMNVEV (reference sequence). V lost 6 bases and J lost 4; bases outside the gene matches: 2. CDR3 region: CASRDRGLYEQYF. The DNA of the CDR3 is TGTGCCAGCAGGGACAGGGGGCTTTACGAGCAGTACTTC.

The sample holds many counts of this clonotype. J is TRBJ1-6 and V is TRBV28; D not resolved. The germline V gene has CDR1 MDHEN and CDR2 SYDVKM. The V gene lost 4 bases and the J gene lost 0 bases, with 7 bases spanning the gap. CDR3 length equals 15 residues. The CDR3 bases are TGTGCCAGCAGTTCGGAGAGCTCCTATAATTCACCCCTCCACTTT. This encodes CASSSESSYNSPLHF.

This chain joins TRBV20-1 and TRBJ1-1; 11 nucleotides match TRBD1. This CDR3 comprises 16 residues. Germline V gene sequence: CDR1 DFQATT, CDR2 SNEGSKA (reference sequence). Trimming removed 3 bases from V and 0 bases from J; junction bases left unmatched: 6. CDR3 nucleotide sequence: TGCAGTGCTAGGGTTGGACAGGGGGCTATGAACACTGAAGCTTTCTTT. Its protein is CSARVGQGAMNTEAFF.

This clonotype was picked up many times. The chain joins TRBV5-1 to TRBJ2-1, with D maybe TRBD2 (6 bases). CDR3 length equals 15 residues. V lost 0 bases and J 5 bases, leaving 12 bases between the germline ends. From germline, CDR1 is SGHRS and CDR2 YFSETQ. The CDR3 DNA is TGCGCCAGCAGCTTGGCCCAGGAGGGAAACAATGAGCAGTTCTTC. It codes for CASSLAQEGNNEQFF.

This clonotype was detected many times. J is TRBJ1-4 and V is TRBV27, with a possible D match to TRBD1 (5 bases). The CDR3 covers 15 residues. Trimming stripped 0 bases from V and 11 bases from J, with 16 bases between. CDR1 and CDR2 (germline): MNHEY, SMNVEV (reference sequence). The CDR3 here is CASSLSNRPNGKLFF. The CDR3 nucleotides are TGTGCCAGCAGTTTATCGAACAGGCCCAATGGGAAACTGTTTTTT.

In the case of this clonotype: A much larger clone differs from this one at a single base, so this may be a read error. The chain couples TRBV5-4 to TRBJ2-1, with 16 bases identical to TRBD2. The ends lost 5 bases at V and 2 bases at J; junction bases unmatched: 7. Germline V gene data show CDR1 as SGHNT and CDR2 as YYREEE (reference sequence). The CDR3 is made up of 18 amino acids. The chain's CDR3 is CASSSGTSGRAPYNEQFF. CDR3 DNA: TGTGCCAGCAGTTCCGGGACTAGCGGGAGGGCCCCCTACAATGAGCAGTTCTTC.

The table lists this clonotype with many counts. One junction end disagrees with the germline gene, perhaps due to a read error. This chain connects TRBV24-1 to TRBJ1-4; D is unresolved. The CDR3 totals 10 residues. Germline CDR1 is KGHDR and CDR2 is SFDVKD. The CDR3 DNA follows: TGTGCCACCCCCGTGGAGGGATGGCGGTTT. It yields the protein CATPVEGWRF.

On this clonotype itself: Possible read error: a much larger clone is one base away. The chain joins TRBV24-1 to TRBJ2-6; the match to TRBD1 covers 9 bases. The CDR3 sequence is 18 residues long. From germline, CDR1 is KGHDR and CDR2 SFDVKD. CDR3 nucleotides: TGTGCCACCAGTGACCCCGGACAGGGGTTCTCTGCGGCCAACGTCCTGACTTTC. Amino acid sequence: CATSDPGQGFSAANVLTF.

Ten or more counts support this clonotype. The J gene is TRBJ2-5, the V gene TRBV20-1; TRBD2 matches at 11 bases. The J segment lost 5 bases and the V segment lost 0 bases, leaving 5 bases of the junction unmatched. The length of the CDR3 is 15 residues. Germline V lookup: CDR1 DFQATT, CDR2 SNEGSKA (reference sequence). CDR3 sequence: CSARERLAGWETQYF. The CDR3 DNA is TGCAGTGCTAGAGAACGACTAGCGGGATGGGAGACCCAGTACTTC.

This clonotype was seen repeatedly, ten times or more. The V call is TRBV6-5, the J call TRBJ2-7; D unresolved. Deletions cut 2 bases from V and 5 bases from J, with 7 bases between. There are 12 residues in the CDR3. Germline V gene sequence: CDR1 MNHEY, CDR2 SVGAGI. CDR3 region: CASSYDSDEQYF. The CDR3, as DNA: TGTGCCAGCAGTTACGATTCGGACGAGCAGTACTTC.

The sample holds many counts of this clonotype. The chain uses TRBV7-3 and TRBJ2-1; 11 nucleotides agree with TRBD2. The V and J ends lost 6 bases and 4 bases, in that order; junction bases with no gene match: 17. The CDR3 consists of 19 residues. CDR1 is SGHTA, CDR2 FQGTGA, per germline. As DNA, the CDR3 is TGTGCCAGCAGTTCCGCCGGGACTAGCGGACTTGGGGGATACAATGAGCAGTTCTTC. This translates into CASSSAGTSGLGGYNEQFF.

The table lists this clonotype with many counts. This chain joins TRBV7-3 and TRBJ2-1; 7 bases are shared with TRBD1. This CDR3 is built from 13 residues. V lost 5 bases and J lost 9; bases outside the gene matches: 7. CDR1 is SGHTA, CDR2 FQGTGA, per germline. The CDR3 is CASSRRQGGEQFF. In nucleotides, the CDR3 is TGTGCCAGCAGCCGGAGACAGGGTGGTGAGCAGTTCTTC.

This clonotype was counted many times. The V gene is TRBV29-1, the J gene TRBJ2-4; the D call may be TRBD1 or TRBD2 (5 bases each). The V end lost 8 bases, the J end lost 0 bases, and 11 bases lay between the germline ends. CDR1 is SQVTM and CDR2 is ANQGSEA in the germline V gene. This CDR3 is built from 13 residues. CDR3: CSSWDLAKNIQYF. The CDR3 coding sequence is TGCAGCTCATGGGACCTAGCCAAAAACATTCAGTACTTC.

A note on this clonotype: Being one base from a much bigger clone, this may be a read error. The chain uses TRBV3-1 and TRBJ1-4; D unclear. Germline V CDR1 and CDR2: LGHDT, YNNKEL (reference sequence). V was trimmed by 8 bases and J by 3 bases, leaving 25 bases between them. The CDR3 spans 18 residues. The CDR3 reads CASCFRGWIFRANEKLFF. The CDR3 nucleotides are TGTGCCAGCTGTTTTAGAGGGTGGATTTTTCGAGCTAATGAAAAACTGTTTTTT.